The subject of this entry is one TCR beta chain. Its antigen is still unknown. The data derive from a study of cytomegalovirus exposure and HLA in healthy donors. Points from the study as a whole: TCR beta V segments were, for the most part, productive about 87% or about 30% of the time in an earlier analysis.

PCR primers comprised 60 Vbeta and 13 Jbeta primers. The assay was immunoSEQ multiplex PCR, and TCRdb's table has in-frame clones only and misses some. The listing records 40,000 to 60,000 clones. Trimming at V came to 3 bases and at J to 2 bases, leaving 6 bases not matched to a gene. CDR3 length equals 16 residues. Germline values: CDR1 KGHSH, CDR2 LQKENI. The V and J genes are TRBV18 and TRBJ2-3; 9 bases line up with TRBD2. This receptor was identified in a man aged 40-49 years in good health and CMV-seropositive. The sample comprised PBMCs. The CDR3, as DNA: TGTGCCAGCTCACCCCGCGGCGGGAGGGCCACAGATACGCAGTATTTT. It encodes CASSPRGGRATDTQYF. Full variable domain (remainder filled in from reference TRBV18 and TRBJ2-3): NAGVMQNPRHLVRRRGQEARLRCSPMKGHSHVYWYRQLPEEGLKFMVYLQKENIIDESGMPKERFSAEFPKEGPSILRIQQVVRGDSAAYFCASSPRGGRATDTQYFGPGTRLTVL.